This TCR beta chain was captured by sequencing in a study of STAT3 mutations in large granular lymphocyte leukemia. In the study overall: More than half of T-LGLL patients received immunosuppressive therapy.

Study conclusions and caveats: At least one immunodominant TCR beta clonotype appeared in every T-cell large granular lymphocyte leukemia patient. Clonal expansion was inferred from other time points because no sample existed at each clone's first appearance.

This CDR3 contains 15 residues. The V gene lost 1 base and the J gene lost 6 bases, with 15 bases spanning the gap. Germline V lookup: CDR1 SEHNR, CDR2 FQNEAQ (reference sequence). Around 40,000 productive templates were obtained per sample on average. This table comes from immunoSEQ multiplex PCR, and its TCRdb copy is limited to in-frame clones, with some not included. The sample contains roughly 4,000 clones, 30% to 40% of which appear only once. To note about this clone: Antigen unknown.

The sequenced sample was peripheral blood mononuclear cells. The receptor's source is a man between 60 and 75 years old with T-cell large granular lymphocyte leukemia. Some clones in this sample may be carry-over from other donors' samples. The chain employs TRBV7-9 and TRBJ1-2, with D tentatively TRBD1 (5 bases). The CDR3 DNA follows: TGTGCCAGCAGCTTAGTGTTCTGGGGCGCCCATGGCTACACCTTC. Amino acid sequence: CASSLVFWGAHGYTF.